Sequencing of this T cell receptor (beta chain) was carried out in a study of sequential checkpoint blockade in melanoma. The overall study: Arm A got nivolumab then ipilimumab; arm B the reverse, 1:1.

Sequenced by immunoSEQ multiplex PCR; TCRdb stores in-frame clones only, minus some. In the table there are under 20,000 clones, approximately 80% of which are singletons. V shed 6 bases, J shed 3 bases, and the junction held 5 bases outside the gene matches. CDR3 size: 14 residues. Per the germline V gene, CDR1 is MGHRA and CDR2 is YSYEKL. Documented treatment: randomized to nivolumab then ipilimumab (arm A) or the reverse (arm B). The clonotype was recovered from a human donor with melanoma. The rearrangement links TRBV4-1 to TRBJ2-7, with 10 positions matching TRBD1. The source material was CD8+ T cells sorted from blood (inferred from file names), sampled from a patient given nivolumab and ipilimumab in sequence. The CDR3 region has the DNA TGCGCCAGCAGTCGGACAGGGGGATTCTACGAGCAGTACTTC. Protein: CASSRTGGFYEQYF.